The next 14 T cell receptor beta chains were all read from a single sample in a study of shared clonotypes between healthy human individuals. The assay was immunoSEQ multiplex PCR, and TCRdb's table has in-frame clones only and misses some. The sample has 550,000 to 700,000 clones; 60% to 75% are singletons. The sequencing input was memory CD4+ T cells sorted from blood. Documented subset: CD45RA-negative fraction. Receptors originate from a woman in her twenties or thirties in good health.

The V and J genes are TRBV30 and TRBJ1-2; weak D call: TRBD1 (6 bases). The CDR3 contains 14 residues. CDR1 GTSNPN and CDR2 SVGIG come from the germline V gene (reference sequence). V was trimmed by 0 bases and J by 5 bases, leaving 13 bases between them. CDR3 sequence: CAWSVRGQNYGYTF. The CDR3 region has the DNA TGTGCCTGGAGTGTACGAGGACAGAATTATGGCTACACCTTC.

V is TRBV5-1 and J is TRBJ2-7; D assignment may be TRBD1 or TRBD2 (5 bases each). The length of the CDR3 is 14 residues. Trimming shortened V by 2 bases and J by 5 bases, and 14 bases separated the two germline ends. Germline V gives CDR1 SGHRS, CDR2 YFSETQ. DNA for the CDR3: TGCGCCAGCAGCTTAGGGACGGGTCGCGACGAGCAGTACTTC. Translated, it gives CASSLGTGRDEQYF.

V and J are TRBV6-1 and TRBJ2-2, with 7 bases fitting TRBD2. Per germline, CDR1 MNHNS and CDR2 SASEGT. The CDR3 sequence is 15 residues long. V dropped 5 bases and J dropped 5; count of bases not matched to a gene: 8. CDR3 region: CASSWSGKATGELFF. In nucleotides, the CDR3 is TGTGCCAGCAGTTGGAGCGGGAAGGCGACCGGGGAGCTGTTTTTT.

This chain joins TRBV18 and TRBJ2-7, with TRBD2 as a possible D gene (6 bases). The CDR3 runs 15 residues. V lost 4 bases and J 7 bases, leaving 20 bases between the germline ends. Germline V lookup: CDR1 KGHSH, CDR2 LQKENI. The CDR3 nucleotides are TGTGCCAGCTCACACAGCCAGGGCCCGGCGGGGGAGCAGTACTTC. Residues: CASSHSQGPAGEQYF.

V and J are TRBV7-2 and TRBJ2-1; tentative D call: TRBD2 (5 bases). The CDR3 runs to 15 residues. The ends were cut back, 8 bases at V and 6 bases at J, with 20 bases in the middle. Germline V CDR1 and CDR2: SGHTA, FQGNSA. CDR3 bases: TGTGCCAGCGTGGTGTCGAGCGGCCTTCCCAATGAGCAGTTCTTC. It yields the protein CASVVSSGLPNEQFF.

In DNA, the CDR3 is TGTGCCAGCAGTGCCCAGCGGCCGAACACCGGGGAGCTGTTTTTT. Protein sequence: CASSAQRPNTGELFF. The V gene is TRBV27, the J gene TRBJ2-2, with a possible D match to TRBD2 (5 bases). Germline CDR1 MNHEY, CDR2 SMNVEV (reference sequence). This CDR3 is 15 amino acids long. V was clipped by 5 bases and J by 0 bases, with 10 bases between them.

The J gene is TRBJ1-2, the V gene TRBV20-1; D gene unclear. The germline V and J ends were trimmed by 5 bases and 2 bases, with 6 bases remaining between them. The germline CDR1 and CDR2 sequences are DFQATT and SNEGSKA (reference sequence). The CDR3 sequence is 11 residues long. The CDR3 nucleotides are TGCAGTGCTCCACAGAACTATGGCTACACCTTC. This sequence encodes CSAPQNYGYTF.

There are a few counts of this clone. The V and J genes are TRBV2 and TRBJ2-2; D gene ambiguous. Germline assignment: CDR1 SNHLY and CDR2 FYNNEI. This CDR3 has 14 residues. Trimming pared 6 bases from V and 4 bases from J, leaving 12 bases between. The CDR3 protein is CASSPLVSTGELFF. In nucleotides, the CDR3 is TGTGCCAGCAGCCCCCTAGTTAGCACCGGGGAGCTGTTTTTT. Full variable domain (missing parts from reference TRBV2 and TRBJ2-2): EPEVTQTPSHQVTQMGQEVILRCVPISNHLYFYWYRQILGQKVEFLVSFYNNEISEKSEIFDDQFSVERPDGSNFTLKIRSTKLEDSAMYFCASSPLVSTGELFFGEGSRLTVL.

Only one count was recorded for this clone. A far more abundant clone sits one base away, making this likely a read error. This sequence joins TRBV6-4 and TRBJ2-6; D possibly corresponds to TRBD2 (6 bases). This CDR3 comprises 16 residues. Germline V gene data show CDR1 as MRHNA and CDR2 as SNTAGT. DNA for the CDR3: TGTGCCAACAGTGACACGGCGGGGACTGGGGCCAACGTCCTGACTTTC. This sequence encodes CANSDTAGTGANVLTF.

This chain connects TRBV30 to TRBJ1-1; no clear D gene. Trimming left V 3 bases short and J 0 bases short, with 8 bases between. The germline V gene has CDR1 GTSNPN and CDR2 SVGIG (reference sequence). This CDR3 has 13 amino acids. The CDR3 region has the DNA TGTGCCTGGAGAGGGAAATTGAACACTGAAGCTTTCTTT. Amino acids: CAWRGKLNTEAFF.

The chain combines TRBV15 with TRBJ2-2; 10 bases are a match to TRBD2. Per germline, CDR1 LNHNV and CDR2 YYDKDF (reference sequence). V shed 0 bases and J 7 bases; nucleotides not matched to a gene: 8. This CDR3 has 17 amino acids. The CDR3 reads CATSREGLAGEVGELFF. The CDR3 DNA sequence: TGTGCCACCAGCAGAGAGGGGCTAGCGGGAGAGGTCGGGGAGCTGTTTTTT. The full variable domain, with the rest looked up from reference TRBV15 and TRBJ2-2, is DAMVIQNPRYQVTQFGKPVTLSCSQTLNHNVMYWYQQKSSQAPKLLFHYYDKDFNNEADTPDNFQSRRPNTSFCFLDIRSPGLGDTAMYLCATSREGLAGEVGELFFGEGSRLTVL.

The gene calls are TRBV6-5 and TRBJ1-2; unclear D gene. CDR3 length: 14 amino acids. V gave up 4 bases and J gave up 0 bases, with 9 bases separating them. The germline V gene has CDR1 MNHEY and CDR2 SVGAGI. As DNA, the CDR3 is TGTGCCAGCAGTTCCCGGACGGCTAACTATGGCTACACCTTC. Protein product: CASSSRTANYGYTF.

J is TRBJ2-7 and V is TRBV6-1, with 9 bases lining up with TRBD1. Germline trimming cut 3 bases from V and 3 bases from J; bases unmatched to any gene: 6. This CDR3 is built from 15 residues. Germline CDR1 is MNHNS and CDR2 is SASEGT. In DNA form, the CDR3 reads TGTGCCAGCAGTGATAGGGGACAGGGCTTCTACGAGCAGTACTTC. It codes for CASSDRGQGFYEQYF.

On this clone itself: Other DNA variants within this sample encode the same CDR3. The rearrangement uses TRBV5-1 and TRBJ2-1, with D possibly TRBD1 on 5 matching bases. The CDR3 extends over 15 amino acids. Trimming shortened V by 4 bases and J by 1 base, and 12 bases separated the two germline ends. Germline values: CDR1 SGHRS, CDR2 YFSETQ. CDR3 protein: CASSLDSHSYNEQFF. The CDR3 region has the DNA TGCGCCAGCAGCCTAGACAGTCATTCCTACAATGAGCAGTTCTTC. The entire variable domain, with the rest obtained from reference TRBV5-1 and TRBJ2-1, is as follows: KAGVTQTPRYLIKTRGQQVTLSCSPISGHRSVSWYQQTPGQGLQFLFEYFSETQRNKGNFPGRFSGRQFSNSRSEMNVSTLELGDSALYLCASSLDSHSYNEQFFGPGTRLTVL.